The next 25 T cell receptor beta chains were all read from a single sample in a study of blood T cell repertoires in COVID-19. Generated by immunoSEQ multiplex PCR, the TCRdb table keeps only in-frame clones and is missing some. The table records hundreds of thousands of clones, 70% to 90% of them present only once. Material: PBMCs or T cells enriched from blood (not recorded which). All receptors derive from a woman aged 25 to 39 who had recovered from COVID-19.

The V gene is TRBV10-3, the J gene TRBJ2-7, with unresolved D. This CDR3 is 15 amino acids long. CDR1 is ENHRY, CDR2 SYGVKD, per germline. Trimming shortened V by 0 bases and J by 1 base, and 10 bases separated the two germline ends. The CDR3 is CAISESLRQSYEQYF. The DNA of the CDR3 is TGTGCCATCAGTGAGTCGTTGCGGCAATCCTACGAGCAGTACTTC.

V usage is TRBV5-1 and J usage is TRBJ2-2; no firm D call. This CDR3 comprises 13 residues. V was shortened by 4 bases and J by 1 base, with 5 bases between the two germline ends. The germline CDR1 and CDR2 sequences are SGHRS and YFSETQ. DNA of the CDR3: TGCGCCAGCAGCCCAGGGAACACCGGGGAGCTGTTTTTT. Translated, it gives CASSPGNTGELFF.

This clone has only one observation. This sequence joins TRBV2 and TRBJ2-2; 9 positions match TRBD1. CDR3 length equals 16 residues. CDR1 is SNHLY, CDR2 FYNNEI, per germline. The ends lost 6 bases at V and 6 bases at J; junction bases unmatched: 11. The CDR3 nucleotides are TGTGCCAGCAGCGGGACAGGGATCGCCACGGCCGGGGAGCTGTTTTTT. Its translation: CASSGTGIATAGELFF.

In its sample, this clone was seen once. The chain joins TRBV21-1 to TRBJ1-4. TRBV21-1 is a recognized pseudogene. The CDR3 loop spans 14 amino acids. The CDR3 DNA sequence: TGTGCCAGCAGCCGCCAAGGGAGTGGGGAAAAACTGTTTTTT. This encodes CASSRQGSGEKLFF.

The chain has TRBV24-1 and TRBJ1-6; D ambiguous. This CDR3 comprises 16 residues. The ends were cut back, 1 base at V and 7 bases at J, with 13 bases in the middle. The germline V gene encodes CDR1 KGHDR and CDR2 SFDVKD. CDR3 protein: CATSDLGPTTNSPLHF. The CDR3, as DNA: TGTGCCACCAGTGATTTAGGGCCGACTACGAATTCACCCCTCCACTTT.

The CDR3 DNA follows: TGTGCCTGGAGTAGGGGGGGTCGGCAGTATTTT. Translated, it gives CAWSRGGRQYF. The chain joins TRBV30 to TRBJ2-3; possible D gene TRBD2, 7 bases. V was trimmed by 2 bases and J by 11 bases, leaving 11 bases between them. CDR3 length equals 11 residues. Germline CDR1 GTSNPN, CDR2 SVGIG (reference sequence).

The rearrangement links TRBV12-5 to TRBJ2-2; D is undetermined. This CDR3 contains 13 residues. Trimming pared 8 bases from V and 3 bases from J, leaving 10 bases between. Per germline, CDR1 LGHNT and CDR2 FRNRAP. CDR3 DNA: TGTGCTAGTCTTGACACCTACACCGGGGAGCTGTTTTTT. This translates into CASLDTYTGELFF.

The chain combines TRBV9 with TRBJ1-3; D is perhaps TRBD1 (6 bases). Germline V gene data show CDR1 as SGDLS and CDR2 as YYNGEE. This CDR3 has 15 residues. Trimming took off 3 bases at V and 2 bases at J, with 12 bases between the two ends. The CDR3 sequence: CASSATGTPGNTIYF. CDR3 sequence (DNA): TGTGCCAGCAGCGCCACAGGGACCCCTGGAAACACCATATATTTT.

This clone has just a few counts. The CDR3: CSATGLGNTIYF. In nucleotides, the CDR3 is TGCAGCGCTACAGGGTTGGGAAACACCATATATTTT. The chain links TRBV29-1 to TRBJ1-3; D is possibly TRBD1 (6 bases). This CDR3 comprises 12 residues. Germline CDR1 is SQVTM and CDR2 is ANQGSEA. V lost 7 bases and J lost 4, with 11 bases in between.

The V call is TRBV19, the J call TRBJ2-4; TRBD2 agrees at 7 bases. Germline V gene data show CDR1 as LNHDA and CDR2 as SQIVND (reference sequence). J gave up 6 bases and V 5 bases, and 13 bases lay outside the gene matches. The CDR3 runs to 16 residues. In nucleotides, the CDR3 is TGTGCCAGTAGTGCACTTCGCGGTGGGAGGGGAAACATTCAGTACTTC. Translated: CASSALRGGRGNIQYF.

This rearrangement joins TRBV5-1 to TRBJ1-3; TRBD1 aligns across 9 bases. The CDR3 covers 16 residues. Trimming took 3 bases from V and 4 from J; bases not matched to a gene: 8. Germline CDR1 is SGHRS and CDR2 is YFSETQ. CDR3 coding DNA: TGCGCCAGCAGCTCGGGACAGGGAGTGGGAGGAAACACCATATATTTT. It specifies CASSSGQGVGGNTIYF.

In its sample, this clone was seen a few times. Other DNA sequences within the sample encode an identical CDR3. The chain links TRBV5-1 to TRBJ1-5; the D is unclear. The CDR3 extends over 14 amino acids. Trimming cost V 2 bases and J 3 bases, with 9 bases left between them. Germline CDR1 SGHRS, CDR2 YFSETQ. CDR3 amino acids: CASSLGGNNQPQHF. CDR3 DNA sequence: TGCGCCAGCAGCTTAGGCGGAAACAATCAGCCCCAGCATTTT.

In DNA form, the CDR3 reads TGTGCCAGCAGCAACTCGGACAGGGGGCATAATACGCAGTATTTT. Protein sequence: CASSNSDRGHNTQYF. The V and J genes are TRBV2 and TRBJ2-3, with 11 bases identical to TRBD1. The CDR3 has 15 residues. V lost 6 bases, J lost 7 bases, and 9 bases stayed unmatched. The germline V gene has CDR1 SNHLY and CDR2 FYNNEI.

This chain links TRBV19 with TRBJ1-2, with D possibly being TRBD1 (5 bases). The V end lost 3 bases, the J end lost 3 bases, and 14 bases lay between the germline ends. This CDR3 has 15 residues. Germline V gene lookup returns CDR1 LNHDA and CDR2 SQIVND (reference sequence). DNA of the CDR3: TGTGCCAGTAGTATTAGGGGAACGAAATACTATGGCTACACCTTC. It encodes CASSIRGTKYYGYTF.

The V gene is TRBV10-3, the J gene TRBJ1-2; 9 nucleotides line up with TRBD1. The V and J ends lost 6 bases and 8 bases, in that order; junction bases with no gene match: 7. The CDR3 totals 13 residues. Germline V gives CDR1 ENHRY, CDR2 SYGVKD. Written as DNA, the CDR3 is TGTGCCATCAGCCTACAGGGGGCAACGGGCTACACCTTC. Translation: CAISLQGATGYTF.

Here the CDR3 reads CASSNREGSNQPQHF. For the CDR3, the DNA is TGTGCCAGTAGCAACAGGGAGGGGAGCAATCAGCCCCAGCATTTT. The chain joins TRBV19 to TRBJ1-5; possible D gene TRBD1, 6 bases. CDR1 is LNHDA and CDR2 is SQIVND in the germline V gene (reference sequence). CDR3 length: 15 amino acids. The ends were cut back, 6 bases at V and 1 base at J, with 13 bases in the middle.

This chain uses TRBV7-6 with TRBJ1-3; D gene unclear. The V end was cut by 1 base, the J end by 2 bases, with 15 bases between. Looked up from germline, CDR1 is SGHVS and CDR2 is FNYEAQ. The CDR3 loop spans 17 amino acids. The CDR3 DNA sequence: TGTGCCAGCAGCTTAGTTTTGTCGGGAGGGACTGGAAACACCATATATTTT. This encodes CASSLVLSGGTGNTIYF.

The sample holds one count of this clone. V usage is TRBV4-1 and J usage is TRBJ1-1; D is undetermined. Trimming left V 0 bases short and J 4 bases short, with 9 bases between. Germline CDR1 and CDR2: MGHRA and YSYEKL. The CDR3 is 14 amino acids. The CDR3 region is CASSQEIPGTEAFF. In nucleotides, the CDR3 is TGCGCCAGCAGCCAAGAAATTCCGGGCACTGAAGCTTTCTTT.

The chain couples TRBV7-9 to TRBJ2-7; a possible D gene is TRBD2 (6 bases). Trimming removed 5 bases at V and 6 bases at J, with 14 bases between. The CDR3 runs to 13 residues. Germline CDR1 reads SEHNR; CDR2 reads FQNEAQ (reference sequence). CDR3 DNA: TGTGCCAGCAGCGGATGGGTGGGGGGCGAGCAGTACTTC. It codes for CASSGWVGGEQYF.

This chain joins TRBV6-5 and TRBJ1-3; D perhaps matches TRBD1 (5 bases). V was trimmed by 6 bases and J by 1 base, leaving 10 bases between them. From germline, CDR1 is MNHEY and CDR2 SVGAGI. This CDR3 spans 14 amino acids. DNA for the CDR3: TGTGCCAGCAGGAAAAAGGGGTCTGGAAACACCATATATTTT. Translating it yields CASRKKGSGNTIYF.

V and J are TRBV30 and TRBJ2-7; D might be TRBD2 (5 bases). Germline-derived CDR1 and CDR2 are GTSNPN and SVGIG (reference sequence). The CDR3 runs to 15 residues. Trimming shortened V by 5 bases and J by 5 bases, and 22 bases separated the two germline ends. The chain's CDR3 is CAWGPGNRVADEQYF. CDR3 in DNA: TGTGCCTGGGGACCCGGGAATCGGGTAGCCGACGAGCAGTACTTC.

The chain uses TRBV12-1 and TRBJ1-4; the D call of TRBD1 is as the table states it, not checked on the DNA. TRBV12-1 is a known pseudogene. The CDR3 extends over 17 amino acids. The CDR3 region is CASSFPHRQDRNEKLFF. CDR3 nucleotide sequence: TGTGCCAGCAGCTTCCCTCATCGTCAGGACAGGAATGAAAAACTGTTTTTT.

The CDR3 coding sequence is TGTGCCAGCAGCGTAGGTATGAACACTGAAGCTTTCTTT. Its translation: CASSVGMNTEAFF. The V call is TRBV9, the J call TRBJ1-1; D is unresolved. Trimming removed 0 bases from V and 0 bases from J, with 3 bases in between. The CDR3 covers 13 residues. Germline V gives CDR1 SGDLS, CDR2 YYNGEE.

This clone was detected only once. The chain employs TRBV2 and TRBJ2-1, with a tentative D call TRBD2 (5 bases). V gave up 3 bases and J gave up 9 bases, with 12 bases separating them. The CDR3 sequence is 13 residues long. CDR1 and CDR2 (germline): SNHLY, FYNNEI. DNA of the CDR3: TGTGCCAGCAGTGAGGGAGTTTACGGTGAGCAGTTCTTC. The encoded protein is CASSEGVYGEQFF.

The V call is TRBV27, the J call TRBJ1-4; the D gene is possibly TRBD1 (6 bases). This CDR3 comprises 13 residues. Germline assignment: CDR1 MNHEY and CDR2 SMNVEV (reference sequence). Trimming stripped 4 bases from V and 10 bases from J, with 13 bases between. The CDR3, as DNA: TGTGCCAGCAGTTGGAGACCACAGGGAAAACTGTTTTTT. Protein: CASSWRPQGKLFF.